The 22 T cell receptor beta chains listed next were all sequenced from one sample in a study of post-analysis software for immune sequencing data. Points from the study as a whole: Controls showed lower frequencies than patients for several TRBV segments, and TRBV5-6, TRBV5-1 and TRBV20-1 were among these.

cDNA libraries of TCR beta carried unique molecular identifiers. MiXCR, run by TCRdb on the PCR reads, gives a single entry per CDR3 protein. This sample has a few hundred thousand distinct CDR3 sequences, with about 38% found just once. No cognate antigen is known for these TCRs. The sequencing sample was made of blood. Source of these receptors: a girl under 18 with multiple sclerosis.

As for this clonotype: A much bigger clone sits one base away, suggesting this may be a read error. The J gene is TRBJ1-5, the V gene TRBV30; no firm D call. Germline CDR1 GTSNPN, CDR2 SVGIG (reference sequence). CDR3 length: 13 residues. DNA of the CDR3: TGTGCCGGGAGTGCCGGGAGCGATCAGCCCCAGCATTTT. Translated, it gives CAGSAGSDQPQHF.

With regard to this clonotype: This may be a read error: a much more frequent sequence differs by one nucleotide. V usage is TRBV12-3 or TRBV12-4 and J usage is TRBJ1-2; D uncertain. The CDR3 has 13 amino acids. The germline V and J ends were trimmed by 1 base and 8 bases, with 11 bases remaining between them. CDR3 DNA: TGTGCCAGCAGTTTAGGAACTTCGGGAGGCTACACCTTC. This codes for CASSLGTSGGYTF.

V usage is TRBV20-1 and J usage is TRBJ2-7; no clear D gene. Germline V gives CDR1 DFQATT, CDR2 SNEGSKA (reference sequence). The CDR3 is 13 amino acids. Trimming pared 0 bases from V and 3 bases from J, leaving 9 bases between. In DNA, the CDR3 is TGCAGTGCTAGAGATATCGGATACTACGAGCAGTACTTC. Its protein product is CSARDIGYYEQYF.

This clonotype was detected ten times or more. V and J are TRBV6-2 or TRBV6-3 and TRBJ2-1, with no clear D. This CDR3 contains 13 residues. V gave up 0 bases and J gave up 2 bases, with 2 bases separating them. From germline, CDR1 is MNHEY and CDR2 SVGEGT. The CDR3 region has the DNA TGTGCCAGCAGTTACTCCCCCTACAATGAGCAGTTCTTC. Its protein product is CASSYSPYNEQFF.

There are many counts of this clonotype. The chain has TRBV6-5 and TRBJ2-3, with TRBD2 matching 11 bases. The CDR3 is made up of 15 amino acids. The V gene's germline CDR1 is MNHEY and CDR2 SVGAGI. The junction had 3 bases not matched to a gene; V was cut back by 5 bases and J by 2 bases. CDR3 in amino acids: CASSPSGGTTDTQYF. In DNA form, the CDR3 reads TGTGCCAGCAGTCCTAGCGGGGGGACCACAGATACGCAGTATTTT.

This chain connects TRBV24-1 to TRBJ2-2; D assignment may be TRBD1 or TRBD2 (5 bases each). With 2 bases removed from V and 10 bases from J, the gap between germline ends came to 13 bases. CDR1 and CDR2 (germline): KGHDR, SFDVKD. The CDR3 runs to 14 residues. The CDR3 region has the DNA TGTGCCACCAGTGATTGGACCGGGGCCGAGGAGCTGTTTTTT. Amino acids: CATSDWTGAEELFF.

There are a few counts of this clonotype. V is TRBV20-1 and J is TRBJ1-1, with 7 bases lining up with TRBD1. V lost 6 bases to trimming and J lost 5 bases; unmatched junction nucleotides: 12. Germline V gives CDR1 DFQATT, CDR2 SNEGSKA (reference sequence). The CDR3 consists of 14 residues. The CDR3 DNA reads as TGCAGTGCGCTGAGCTCAGGGGGAGGGACTGAAGCTTTCTTT. Amino acids: CSALSSGGGTEAFF.

This clonotype was seen repeatedly, ten times or more. The chain uses TRBV11-2 and TRBJ2-3, with 10 bases fitting TRBD2. There are 16 residues in the CDR3. CDR1 is SGHAT and CDR2 is FQNNGV in the germline V gene. J gave up 2 bases and V 5 bases, and 7 bases lay outside the gene matches. Here the CDR3 reads CASSLLAGAFTDTQYF. CDR3 coding DNA: TGTGCCAGCAGCCTTCTAGCGGGGGCCTTCACAGATACGCAGTATTTT.

This clonotype came up a few times. V gene TRBV28 combines with J gene TRBJ1-2; D call uncertain. Germline V gene data show CDR1 as MDHEN and CDR2 as SYDVKM. The V gene lost 6 bases and the J gene lost 1 base, with 9 bases spanning the gap. CDR3 length: 13 residues. Written as DNA, the CDR3 is TGTGCCAGCAGGCCATCGAGTAACTATGGCTACACCTTC. Its translation is CASRPSSNYGYTF.

Ten or more counts support this clonotype. The chain combines TRBV6-5 with TRBJ1-2; D ambiguous. The CDR3 extends over 15 amino acids. V lost 4 bases, J lost 7 bases, and 19 bases lay in between. Germline CDR1 and CDR2: MNHEY and SVGAGI. The CDR3 DNA is TGTGCCAGCAGTTCCCCCCCGGGCGGCGGGAGTGGCTACACCTTC. Protein product: CASSSPPGGGSGYTF.

This clonotype was observed many times. The rearrangement joins TRBV7-3 to TRBJ2-5; 9 positions match TRBD2. Germline V CDR1 and CDR2: SGHTA, FQGTGA. Trimming cost V 5 bases and J 0 bases; bases outside gene matches: 1. CDR3 size: 14 residues. The CDR3 reads CASSPSGNQETQYF. In DNA form, the CDR3 reads TGTGCCAGCAGCCCTAGCGGGAACCAAGAGACCCAGTACTTC.

This clonotype was observed many times. DNA for the CDR3: TGCAGCGTTGAACAGGGGCCCAATGAGCAGTTCTTC. Protein sequence: CSVEQGPNEQFF. J is TRBJ2-1 and V is TRBV29-1; D perhaps matches TRBD1 (6 bases). This CDR3 region has 12 residues. V lost 2 bases and J 6 bases, leaving 8 bases between the germline ends. The germline CDR1 and CDR2 sequences are SQVTM and ANQGSEA.

This clonotype was recorded a few times. The chain joins TRBV6-5 to TRBJ2-7, with D tentatively TRBD2 (6 bases). CDR1 is MNHEY and CDR2 is SVGAGI in the germline V gene. The ends were cut back, 8 bases at V and 4 bases at J, with 18 bases in the middle. The CDR3 has 14 residues. Written as DNA, the CDR3 is TGTGCCAGCTTTGTTCATCCCGGGAGTTACGAGCAGTACTTC. Protein sequence: CASFVHPGSYEQYF.

This clonotype has a count of ten or more. V gene TRBV7-2 combines with J gene TRBJ2-3, with TRBD2 matching over 8 bases. The CDR3 sequence is 15 residues long. Trimming at V came to 2 bases and at J to 5 bases, leaving 6 bases not matched to a gene. The germline gives CDR1 SGHTA, CDR2 FQGNSA. The CDR3 nucleotides read TGTGCCAGCAGCTTATATGCGGGAGGTATAGATACGCAGTATTTT. It is translated as CASSLYAGGIDTQYF.

In this sample, this clonotype turned up once. This rearrangement joins TRBV7-6 to TRBJ2-1; no clear D gene. V lost 1 base and J lost 0, with 7 bases in between. The CDR3 runs to 15 residues. Germline CDR1 and CDR2: SGHVS and FNYEAQ. The CDR3 coding sequence is TGTGCCAGCAGCTTAGAAGTTAGCTCCTACAATGAGCAGTTCTTC. This gives the protein CASSLEVSSYNEQFF.

This clonotype showed up many times. The chain uses TRBV5-6 and TRBJ2-6; unclear D gene. CDR1 and CDR2 (germline): SGHDT, YYEEEE. Deletions cut 0 bases from V and 2 bases from J, with 9 bases between. The CDR3 is 16 residues long. The CDR3 DNA reads TGTGCCAGCAGCTTGGCGGGCTCGGCTGGGGCCAACGTCCTGACTTTC. Translated, it gives CASSLAGSAGANVLTF.

The count of this clonotype is one. The chain recombines TRBV27 with TRBJ2-1; 7 bases line up with TRBD2. The J segment lost 4 bases and the V segment lost 2 bases, leaving 5 bases of the junction unmatched. CDR1 is MNHEY, CDR2 SMNVEV, per germline (reference sequence). This CDR3 has 15 amino acids. The CDR3, as DNA: TGTGCCAGCAGTTTAAAGGAGGGAGGGTACAATGAGCAGTTCTTC. Translating gives CASSLKEGGYNEQFF.

This clonotype was counted once. The rearrangement links TRBV7-2 to TRBJ2-3; D possibly corresponds to TRBD2 (6 bases). The CDR3 is 14 amino acids. V was cut by 3 bases and J by 4 bases, with 11 bases left in between. Per the germline V gene, CDR1 is SGHTA and CDR2 is FQGNSA. The CDR3 DNA sequence: TGTGCCAGCAGCTTTGAAGGAGGGCCAGATACGCAGTATTTT. Translated: CASSFEGGPDTQYF.

The chain is built from TRBV29-1 and TRBJ1-2; weak D call: TRBD1 (6 bases). In germline, CDR1 is SQVTM, CDR2 ANQGSEA. Deletions cut 7 bases from V and 8 bases from J, with 17 bases between. This CDR3 spans 12 amino acids. The CDR3 is CSGSKGDLGYTF. The CDR3 coding sequence is TGCAGCGGTTCGAAGGGGGACCTCGGCTACACCTTC.

This clonotype was detected many times. The genes are TRBV12-3 or TRBV12-4 and TRBJ2-4; no clear D. The CDR3 consists of 17 residues. The germline V and J ends were trimmed by 1 base and 1 base, with 14 bases remaining between them. CDR3 bases: TGTGCCAGCAGTTTAGATCGTGTGCTCGCCGCCAAAAACATTCAGTACTTC. It specifies CASSLDRVLAAKNIQYF.

This clonotype appeared many times. V is TRBV6-2 or TRBV6-3 and J is TRBJ1-5; 7 nucleotides match TRBD1. The CDR3 runs 15 residues. Germline V lookup: CDR1 MNHEY, CDR2 SVGEGT. V lost 6 bases and J lost 3; bases outside the gene matches: 8. CDR3 coding DNA: TGTGCCAGCAGCCGTGACAGGGACCTCAATCAGCCCCAGCATTTT. Amino acids: CASSRDRDLNQPQHF.

This clonotype was recorded only once. A much larger clonotype is one base distant, so this may be a read error. The CDR3: CASSTSNPMGSGVNVLTF. As DNA, the CDR3 is TGTGCCAGCAGCACCTCTAATCCAATGGGGTCTGGGGTCAACGTCCTGACTTTC. The chain is built from TRBV7-9 and TRBJ2-6; unclear D gene. Germline CDR1 reads SEHNR; CDR2 reads FQNEAQ (reference sequence). The CDR3 loop spans 18 amino acids.